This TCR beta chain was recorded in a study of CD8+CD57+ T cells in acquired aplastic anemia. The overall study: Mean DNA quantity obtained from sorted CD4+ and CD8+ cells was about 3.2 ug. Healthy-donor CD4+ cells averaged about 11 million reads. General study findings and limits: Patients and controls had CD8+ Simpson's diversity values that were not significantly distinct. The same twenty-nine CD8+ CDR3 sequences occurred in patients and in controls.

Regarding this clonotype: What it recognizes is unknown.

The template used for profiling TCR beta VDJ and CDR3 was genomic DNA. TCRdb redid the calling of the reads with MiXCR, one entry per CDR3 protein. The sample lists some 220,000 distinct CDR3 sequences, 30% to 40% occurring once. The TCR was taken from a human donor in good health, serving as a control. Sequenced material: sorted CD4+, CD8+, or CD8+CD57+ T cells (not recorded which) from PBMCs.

The CDR3 DNA follows: TGTGCCAGTAGGCCCGGTGAGAGCGGGGGGGCCACGCAGTATTTT. Its translation: CASRPGESGGATQYF. V is TRBV19 and J is TRBJ2-3, with 10 bases fitting TRBD2. J lost 9 bases, V lost 6 bases, and 12 bases had no gene match. Germline values: CDR1 LNHDA, CDR2 SQIVND (reference sequence). CDR3 size: 15 residues.